Here is one T cell receptor (beta chain) with its context. Its target is not known. Once sorted, every population was more than 95% pure. CDR1 is KGHSH, CDR2 LQKENI, per germline. V was clipped by 3 bases and J by 5 bases; unmatched bases: 7. The CDR3 is 17 residues long. Since all of the isolated RNA was reverse transcribed, expressed TCRB transcripts were what got sequenced. This table comes from immunoSEQ multiplex PCR, and its TCRdb copy is limited to in-frame clones, with some not included. The sample carries 300,000 to 450,000 clones, 8% to 10% recorded once. This record comes from a study of beta chain features in type 1 diabetes. General study results and limits: Comparison showed that naive, central memory and Treg TCRB repertoires appeared more similar among patients than among healthy donors. Fewer insertions but more deletions were seen at VDJ junctions in type 1 diabetes patients. When Type 1 diabetes patients were examined, their TCRB CDR3s proved moderately but significantly shorter in all four CD4+ subsets.

The source of this sequence is a man in his thirties or forties with type 1 diabetes. The V and J genes are TRBV18 and TRBJ2-2, with TRBD1 identical over 12 bases. The sample consisted of central memory CD4+ T cells from blood. The CDR3 bases are TGTGCCAGCTCACCGGCCGGGACAGGGGGCCGGACCGGGGAGCTGTTTTTT. This encodes CASSPAGTGGRTGELFF.